The rows below give T cell receptor beta chains drawn from one sample of a study of shared clonotypes between healthy human individuals. The data were produced by immunoSEQ multiplex PCR, yet TCRdb's version contains in-frame clones alone and is incomplete. The sample contains roughly 2.1 million clones, just over 90% of which appear only once. The sequenced sample was naive CD8+ T cells from PBMCs. The receptors stem from a man aged 18 to 30 in good health. Some clones in this sample may be carry-over from other donors' samples. CDR3s include the opening cysteine and the closing phenylalanine or tryptophan. Each record gives: V gene, CDR3 protein.

v_gene: TRBV4-3
CDR3aa: CASSQDSGEFNQPQHF

v_gene: TRBV27
CDR3aa: CASSFRDRTNGYTF

v_gene: TRBV4-2
CDR3aa: CASSQDTASGSNEQYF

v_gene: TRBV9
CDR3aa: CASSLGTGTTYEQYF

v_gene: TRBV6-5
CDR3aa: CASTQGGEKLFF

v_gene: TRBV28
CDR3aa: CASSLGTGVSGANVLTF

v_gene: TRBV6-1
CDR3aa: CASSEWVGQVQPQHF

v_gene: TRBV27
CDR3aa: CASSVSGRNTGELFF

v_gene: TRBV25-1
CDR3aa: CASSEGQGVETQYF

v_gene: TRBV27
CDR3aa: CASRTIGTNEKLFF

v_gene: TRBV4-1
CDR3aa: CASSQDQYQPQHF

v_gene: TRBV27
CDR3aa: CASSSGVSEQYF

v_gene: TRBV27
CDR3aa: CASGILAGGSEQYF

v_gene: TRBV9
CDR3aa: CASGLGGYYGYTF

v_gene: TRBV27
CDR3aa: CASSLGPTSGNTIYF

v_gene: TRBV19
CDR3aa: CASIADRASNQPQHF

v_gene: TRBV19
CDR3aa: CASKPALVSYEQYF

v_gene: TRBV2
CDR3aa: CASIPWTEIGNTIYF

v_gene: TRBV16
CDR3aa: CASSQSDRINEKLFF

v_gene: TRBV9
CDR3aa: CASSASDRQETQYF

v_gene: TRBV7-9
CDR3aa: CASSSGLAVGDTQYF

v_gene: TRBV5-5
CDR3aa: CASSLEGGNTEAFF

v_gene: TRBV27
CDR3aa: CASSSHRYRPTNTGELFF

v_gene: TRBV28
CDR3aa: CASSLTGSLEELFF

v_gene: TRBV6-1
CDR3aa: CASSEPRGTNTEAFF

v_gene: TRBV18
CDR3aa: CASSRTFQETQYF

v_gene: TRBV5-1
CDR3aa: CASSPTGGAWIGSTDEQFF

v_gene: TRBV7-6
CDR3aa: CASSLDKGPYEQYF

v_gene: TRBV27
CDR3aa: CASSVGPSVHVLTF

v_gene: TRBV5-4
CDR3aa: CASSLGAGEWDEQFF

v_gene: TRBV25-1
CDR3aa: CASADLTGGRLTQYF